What follows describes a single T cell receptor (beta chain). This clone was counted only a few times. What antigen it recognizes has not been identified. Base-call qualities are not available, and no considerably larger clone is one nucleotide away. The sample comes from a study of CD8+ T cells in alopecia areata listed by TCRdb under 2018. Context from the whole study: The treated patients took part in an open-label pilot trial in which moderate-to-severe alopecia areata was treated with oral tofacitinib at 5 to 10 mg twice daily. To study T cell clonal expansion in alopecia areata, the researchers applied high-throughput TCRbeta sequencing to both the C3H/HeJ mouse model and human patients. Patients stayed on tofacitinib for 6 to 18 months and then had 6 months of follow-up off drug so that delayed response and recurrence could be assessed. Disease severity in treated patients was measured with the SALT score, which quantifies the percentage of affected scalp surface area. Clonality in the scalp was compared among normal scalp (n=4), patchy alopecia areata scalp (n=8), and alopecia totalis/universalis scalp (n=8). Amplification of TCRbeta CDR3 regions was done by immunoSEQ multiplex PCR using 35 Vbeta forward primers and 13 Jbeta reverse primers. Biopsies were taken from tofacitinib-treated patients at baseline and at 4 and 24 weeks of treatment, and a later scalp biopsy was taken in several of the tofacitinib-treated patients. The RNA source kit depended on sample type: the PAXgene miRNA kit for fixed scalp, the miRNeasy kit for PBMCs, and the RNeasy kit for mouse skin. In humans, TCRbeta sequencing was performed on scalp tissue and on sorted CD4+ and CD8+ peripheral blood T cells from healthy controls and from patients with patchy or totalis/universalis alopecia areata.

The meaning of the sample's time point label: roughly 24 weeks on oral tofacitinib. Reading the label with the study, this specimen's treatment or condition is: oral pan-JAK inhibitor, 5-10 mg twice daily. Lesional scalp punch biopsies and peripheral blood were obtained from alopecia areata patients. PBMCs were isolated by density centrifugation and stained for CD3, CD4 and CD8, and CD4+ and CD8+ T cells were sorted on a FACSAria. Libraries were built with the immunoSEQ multiplex PCR assay. For TCR sequencing, RNA was extracted from every sample and reverse transcribed into cDNA to serve as template. SuperScript III was used to make first-strand cDNA, primed with a 2:1 mix of oligo-dT and random hexamers. A synthetic immune receptor repertoire was used to assess amplification bias, and residual bias was removed computationally. The paper's processing steps were these. Raw reads were preprocessed to remove errors, and CDR3 was defined by IMGT conventions from the conserved cysteine to phenylalanine. Clonality was computed by normalizing Shannon entropy by log2 of the number of productive unique TCRs and subtracting the result from 1. CD4 or CD8 identity of scalp clones was inferred by cross-referencing scalp TCRbeta sequences with sorted blood CD4 and CD8 repertoires. TCRdb retrieved this table from immuneACCESS and kept in-frame rearrangements only. Not all clones are present; in checked studies, unresolved V genes account for under half, and no reason is known for the remainder. The V and J calls and the clone size are those of that table, but D and trimming were determined from the DNA. A total of roughly 200,000 clones appear in this sample, 53% of them only once. Jointly, the top ten make up under 14% of the sample.

V is pruned by 3 bases and J by 6 bases, leaving 12 bases of the junction without a gene match. CDR1 and CDR2 are read off the germline V gene as SQVTM and ANQGSEA. Taken from cysteine to phenylalanine, the CDR3 has 15 residues. Of all the DNA, just the CDR3 is kept, 45 bases in frame from base 1. Broad study findings and their caveats: Because the treated cohort was small and had only one nonresponder, larger studies are needed to examine links between baseline CD8+ expansion and response. Many expanded lesional clones were found to persist in scalp and blood during tofacitinib treatment, and relapse after treatment cessation may be partly explained by this persistence. Higher clonality and more expanded CD8+ clones were observed in lesional scalp than in normal scalp, particularly in alopecia totalis/universalis, a finding suggestive of antigenic drive. Shared TCR sequences between patients were less evident than in mice, which may be partly attributable to HLA diversity in the patient population. Tofacitinib significantly decreased scalp clonality and the number of expanded CD8+ clones among the top 100 scalp clones. Resident alphabeta T cells in normal human skin are also sequenced, complicating scalp TCR repertoire analysis, unlike mouse skin dominated by gammadelta T cells.

This sequence uses TRBV29-1 and TRBJ1-2, with 8 bases in between that match TRBD1. The source is a human donor with alopecia areata. Specimen: CD8+ T cells sorted from blood, collected at week 24, from a patient treated with tofacitinib. The DNA sequence is given as TGCAGCGTTGAGCGCCGACAGGGGTTGGACCATGGCTACACCTTC. This sequence encodes CSVERRQGLDHGYTF.